These T cell receptor beta chains were read from a single sample in a study of OX40 agonist ivuxolimab in advanced cancers. TCRdb's table, derived via immunoSEQ multiplex PCR, lists solely in-frame clones and lacks some. The repertoire holds approximately 45,000 clones, with approximately 86% as singletons. The source material was CD4+ or CD8+ T cells sorted from blood, sampled in a trial of the OX40 agonist ivuxolimab. All receptors derive from an adult with an advanced solid tumor such as melanoma, head and neck, liver or kidney cancer. Both conserved end residues are part of each CDR3. Fields, in order: D gene, clone size, J gene, V gene, CDR3 protein, CDR3 DNA. A D gene is named only where the DNA matches it firmly. A row's size may be missing; if present it is once, few, many or a size class.

TRBD2	NA	TRBJ2-5	TRBV29-1	CSVDLAGGPGETQYF	TGCAGCGTTGACCTAGCGGGGGGACCGGGCGAGACCCAGTACTTC
NA	NA	TRBJ1-2	TRBV28	CASSLAAVPWGYTF	TGTGCCAGCAGTTTAGCGGCGGTGCCTTGGGGCTACACCTTC
NA	NA	TRBJ2-7	TRBV15	CATRGDYEQYF	TGTGCCACCAGAGGGGACTACGAGCAGTACTTC
NA	many	TRBJ2-2	TRBV27	CASSVGGPTGELFF	TGTGCCAGCAGTGTCGGGGGGCCCACCGGGGAGCTGTTTTTT
TRBD2	NA	TRBJ2-1	TRBV5-4	CASSPGPSGASYNEQFF	TGTGCCAGCAGCCCTGGGCCTAGCGGGGCATCCTACAATGAGCAGTTCTTC
NA	NA	TRBJ1-4	TRBV13	CASSLGTNEKLFF	TGTGCCAGCAGCTTAGGGACTAATGAAAAACTGTTTTTT
NA	NA	TRBJ1-3	TRBV15	CATSRVPGGNTIYF	TGTGCCACCAGCAGAGTTCCAGGGGGAAACACCATATATTTT
NA	NA	TRBJ2-7	TRBV7-9	CASSANTGGARGSYEQYF	TGTGCCAGCAGCGCGAATACCGGTGGGGCCAGGGGATCCTACGAGCAGTACTTC
NA	NA	TRBJ1-2	TRBV7-9	CASSFLGDGYTF	TGTGCCAGCAGCTTCTTAGGGGATGGCTACACCTTC
NA	once	TRBJ1-4	TRBV9	CASRFRRGWTTNEKLFF	TGTGCCAGCAGGTTTCGAAGGGGATGGACAACTAATGAAAAACTGTTTTTT
TRBD2	NA	TRBJ2-3	TRBV4-1	CASSQTSGGTDTQYF	TGCGCCAGCAGCCAGACTAGCGGGGGCACAGATACGCAGTATTTT
NA	NA	TRBJ2-7	TRBV27	CASSSLGGLTPYEQYF	TGTGCCAGCAGTTCTTTAGGGGGGCTTACCCCCTACGAGCAGTACTTC
TRBD2	NA	TRBJ2-5	TRBV30	CAWSVRLAGDPNQYF	TGTGCCTGGAGTGTACGACTAGCGGGGGACCCGAACCAGTACTTC
NA	NA	TRBJ2-2	TRBV7-2	CASSLARAGYGGELFF	TGTGCCAGCAGCTTAGCTAGGGCGGGGTATGGTGGGGAGCTGTTTTTT
NA	NA	TRBJ1-2	TRBV7-9	CASSLNSQPHHGYTF	TGTGCCAGCAGCTTAAATTCGCAGCCCCACCATGGCTACACCTTC
TRBD1	NA	TRBJ1-5	TRBV7-8	CASSSWGQGNNQPQHF	TGTGCCAGCAGCTCATGGGGACAGGGAAACAATCAGCCCCAGCATTTT
NA	NA	TRBJ1-6	TRBV4-3	CASSQTEQISYNSPLHF	TGCGCCAGCAGCCAAACCGAACAGATCTCCTATAATTCACCCCTCCACTTT
NA	NA	TRBJ1-3	TRBV7-6	CASSPLEDTIYF	TGTGCCAGCAGCCCCCTCGAGGACACCATATATTTT
NA	NA	TRBJ2-2	TRBV4-3	CASSQKITGLATGELFF	TGCGCCAGCAGCCAAAAAATAACAGGGTTAGCGACCGGGGAGCTGTTTTTT
NA	NA	TRBJ2-1	TRBV11-3	CASSLGFGFPYNEQFF	TGTGCCAGCAGCTTAGGGTTTGGGTTTCCTTACAATGAGCAGTTCTTC
TRBD1	NA	TRBJ1-2	TRBV27	CASSPAKGGGWGYGYTF	TGTGCCAGCAGTCCAGCTAAGGGAGGGGGCTGGGGTTATGGCTACACCTTC
TRBD1	NA	TRBJ2-5	TRBV7-8	CASSLDQGVWNQETQYF	TGTGCCAGCAGCTTAGATCAGGGGGTTTGGAACCAAGAGACCCAGTACTTC
TRBD1	NA	TRBJ1-1	TRBV7-9	CASSHPSTGTMNTEAFF	TGTGCCAGCAGCCACCCATCGACAGGGACCATGAACACTGAAGCTTTCTTT
NA	NA	TRBJ2-5	TRBV6-5	CASSYSLRGETQYF	TGTGCCAGCAGTTACTCGCTCAGGGGAGAGACCCAGTACTTC
TRBD1	NA	TRBJ2-2	TRBV28	CASSSPGGSGELFF	TGTGCCAGCAGTTCCCCAGGGGGAAGCGGGGAGCTGTTTTTT
NA	NA	TRBJ1-1	TRBV4-3	CASSQDIGGRGFTEAFF	TGCGCCAGCAGCCAAGATATTGGGGGGAGGGGTTTCACTGAAGCTTTCTTT
NA	NA	TRBJ2-1	TRBV19	CASSIWRADKNERFF	TGTGCCAGTAGTATTTGGAGGGCAGATAAAAATGAGCGGTTCTTC
NA	once	TRBJ1-1	TRBV4-1	CASSQEGISAEAFF	TGCGCCAGCAGCCAAGAGGGTATAAGCGCTGAAGCTTTCTTT
NA	NA	TRBJ1-1	TRBV19	CASSEQPFRMGTEAFF	TGTGCCAGTAGTGAACAGCCCTTCCGAATGGGCACTGAAGCTTTCTTT
NA	NA	TRBJ1-1	TRBV5-4	CASSVNRELNTEAFF	TGTGCCAGCAGCGTGAACAGGGAGTTGAACACTGAAGCTTTCTTT
TRBD1	NA	TRBJ1-2	TRBV7-9	CASSLGGQGGYGYTF	TGTGCCAGCAGCTTAGGCGGACAGGGCGGGTATGGCTACACCTTC
TRBD1	NA	TRBJ2-7	TRBV4-3	CASSQDSGGEQYF	TGCGCCAGCAGCCAAGATTCAGGGGGCGAGCAGTACTTC
TRBD1	NA	TRBJ1-1	TRBV11-2	CASSRPVGQGFTEAFF	TGTGCCAGCAGCCGTCCCGTTGGACAGGGTTTCACTGAAGCTTTCTTT
TRBD1	NA	TRBJ2-7	TRBV6-6	CASSPRQGYEQYF	TGTGCCAGCAGTCCTAGACAGGGCTACGAGCAGTACTTC
NA	NA	TRBJ1-1	TRBV9	CASSPDGNTEAFF	TGTGCCAGCAGCCCCGACGGAAACACTGAAGCTTTCTTT
NA	NA	TRBJ2-1	TRBV30	CAWSVSGVQSSYNEQFF	TGTGCCTGGAGTGTTTCGGGGGTCCAGAGCTCCTACAATGAGCAGTTCTTC
TRBD1	NA	TRBJ1-1	TRBV7-6	CASSAWGQGAAEAFF	TGTGCCAGCAGCGCCTGGGGACAGGGAGCTGCTGAAGCTTTCTTT
NA	NA	TRBJ1-5	TRBV10-3	CASQDSNQPQHF	TGTGCCAGTCAGGATAGCAATCAGCCCCAGCATTTT
TRBD1	NA	TRBJ1-2	TRBV9	CASSSRGQGVGGYTF	TGTGCCAGCAGCTCCAGGGGACAGGGGGTTGGTGGCTACACCTTC
TRBD2	NA	TRBJ2-5	TRBV27	CASSLLAGGPGETQYF	TGTGCCAGCAGTTTACTAGCGGGGGGGCCAGGGGAGACCCAGTACTTC
NA	NA	TRBJ2-5	TRBV5-4	CASSLVAGGGETQYF	TGTGCCAGCAGCTTGGTAGCCGGGGGCGGGGAGACCCAGTACTTC
NA	NA	TRBJ2-1	TRBV27	CASSWDFSSYNEQFF	TGTGCCAGCAGTTGGGACTTTAGCTCCTACAATGAGCAGTTCTTC
NA	NA	TRBJ2-7	TRBV28	CASSFYYEQYF	TGTGCCAGCAGTTTCTACTACGAGCAGTACTTC
NA	NA	TRBJ1-5	TRBV19	CASVGQPSFGSQHF	TGTGCCAGCGTCGGTCAGCCTAGTTTCGGGTCCCAGCATTTT
NA	NA	TRBJ1-4	TRBV28	CASSLGAREKLFF	TGTGCCAGCAGTTTAGGGGCTCGTGAAAAACTGTTTTTT